A single sample gave rise to the 26 T cell receptor beta chains below, sequenced in a study of spatial heterogeneity in lung cancer. General observations from the study: Mutation tallies in tumors tracked expanded intratumoral alpha and beta TCR counts.

TCRdb recomputed calls from the 5' RACE reads with MiXCR, one row per CDR3 protein. Counted here are 20,000 to 25,000 distinct CDR3 sequences, approximately 2.5% occurring once; the ten biggest clones make up around 8%. Time point reported: sample taken at primary tumor resection. Antigens of these TCRs are unknown. The starting material was lung tumor tissue, obtained at surgery. The receptors come from a male donor with early-stage non-small cell lung cancer.

This clonotype showed up many times. The gene calls are TRBV24-1 and TRBJ1-2; no clear D. Germline V lookup: CDR1 KGHDR, CDR2 SFDVKD. Deletions cut 5 bases from V and 6 bases from J, with 12 bases between. The CDR3 is 13 amino acids. CDR3 region: CATSGWVGDGYTF. The CDR3 DNA follows: TGTGCCACCAGTGGTTGGGTTGGAGATGGCTACACCTTC.

This clonotype was seen repeatedly, ten times or more. The CDR3 DNA reads as TGTGCCAGCAGTAAACCATATCCCAATCTATGGGGGAGGGAGCAGTTCTTC. It translates to CASSKPYPNLWGREQFF. The rearrangement links TRBV12-3 or TRBV12-4 to TRBJ2-1, with D possibly being TRBD2 (6 bases). The CDR3 is 17 residues long. The V and J ends lost 5 bases and 10 bases respectively, with 27 bases between them.

The chain carries TRBV20-1 and TRBJ1-2, with D maybe TRBD1 (5 bases). V was trimmed by 3 bases and J by 4 bases, leaving 15 bases between them. There are 14 residues in the CDR3. Germline loops: CDR1 DFQATT, CDR2 SNEGSKA (reference sequence). The CDR3: CSASNQGMGYGYTF. CDR3 bases: TGCAGTGCTAGTAACCAGGGAATGGGCTATGGCTACACCTTC.

At least ten counts were recorded for this clonotype. This CDR3 is CASSLGHDSSSGNTIYF. DNA for the CDR3: TGCGCCAGCAGCTTAGGACACGACAGTTCCTCTGGAAACACCATATATTTT. V usage is TRBV5-1 and J usage is TRBJ1-3; D perhaps matches TRBD1 (5 bases). Germline V gene data show CDR1 as SGHRS and CDR2 as YFSETQ. The V end lost 2 bases, the J end lost 0 bases, and 15 bases lay between the germline ends. The CDR3 consists of 17 residues.

Ten or more counts support this clonotype. The V gene is TRBV6-2 or TRBV6-3, the J gene TRBJ2-3; D is perhaps TRBD2 (5 bases). The CDR3 sequence is 15 residues long. V lost 6 bases to trimming and J lost 0 bases, with 13 bases between them. Germline values: CDR1 MNHEY, CDR2 SVGEGT. This CDR3 reads CASSRSGVSTDTQYF. Written as DNA, the CDR3 is TGTGCCAGCAGCCGCAGCGGAGTAAGCACAGATACGCAGTATTTT.

This clonotype was counted ten times or more. The J gene is TRBJ1-2, the V gene TRBV4-1; maybe TRBD1 (6 bases). This CDR3 has 16 amino acids. CDR1 is MGHRA, CDR2 YSYEKL, per germline. V was shortened by 0 bases and J by 7 bases, with 18 bases between the two germline ends. The CDR3 loop is CASSQDLYTGQSGYTF. The CDR3 DNA sequence: TGCGCCAGCAGCCAAGATCTTTATACAGGGCAGTCTGGCTACACCTTC.

Many counts were recorded for this clonotype. The genes are TRBV5-1 and TRBJ1-5; 10 bases agree with TRBD1. The V segment lost 4 bases and the J segment 2 bases; nucleotides outside the gene matches: 3. Germline values: CDR1 SGHRS, CDR2 YFSETQ. This CDR3 has 15 amino acids. The CDR3 loop reads CASSDGTGGNQPQHF. The DNA of the CDR3 is TGCGCCAGCAGCGATGGGACAGGGGGCAATCAGCCCCAGCATTTT.

Many counts were recorded for this clonotype. V and J are TRBV24-1 and TRBJ2-7; the match to TRBD2 covers 12 bases. The CDR3 has 17 amino acids. CDR1 is KGHDR, CDR2 SFDVKD, per germline. With V trimmed by 4 bases and J by 0 bases, 6 bases remained unmatched. CDR3 residues: CATSDSPSGRASYEQYF. The CDR3 coding sequence is TGTGCCACCAGTGACTCTCCTAGCGGGAGGGCCTCCTACGAGCAGTACTTC.

This clonotype was detected many times. This rearrangement joins TRBV28 to TRBJ2-2; D remains unclear. V dropped 6 bases and J dropped 4 bases, with 6 bases sitting between them. The CDR3 runs 12 residues. Germline V CDR1 and CDR2: MDHEN, SYDVKM. This CDR3 is CASSEITGELFF. In nucleotides, the CDR3 is TGTGCCAGCAGCGAAATCACCGGGGAGCTGTTTTTT. Full variable domain (rest looked up from reference TRBV28 and TRBJ2-2): DVKVTQSSRYLVKRTGEKVFLECVQDMDHENMFWYRQDPGLGLRLIYFSYDVKMKEKGDIPEGYSVSREKKERFSLILESASTNQTSMYLCASSEITGELFFGEGSRLTVL.

This clonotype appeared many times. The V call is TRBV7-8, the J call TRBJ2-2, with D possibly TRBD2 on 6 matching bases. Trimming shortened V by 4 bases and J by 12 bases, and 12 bases separated the two germline ends. This CDR3 has 12 residues. In germline, CDR1 is SGHVS, CDR2 FQNEAQ. The CDR3 reads CASSSGTPKLFF. The CDR3, as DNA: TGTGCCAGCAGCTCTGGGACTCCAAAGCTGTTTTTT.

The sample holds many counts of this clonotype. The rearrangement uses TRBV18 and TRBJ2-1; 8 bases match TRBD1. There are 15 residues in the CDR3. V was clipped by 0 bases and J by 4 bases; unmatched bases: 2. From germline, CDR1 is KGHSH and CDR2 LQKENI. The chain's CDR3 is CASSPPGQEYNEQFF. CDR3 sequence (DNA): TGTGCCAGCTCACCACCGGGACAGGAGTACAATGAGCAGTTCTTC.

This clonotype was seen repeatedly, ten times or more. The genes are TRBV5-1 and TRBJ2-3; D possibly corresponds to TRBD1 (5 bases). CDR1 and CDR2 from the germline V gene are SGHRS and YFSETQ. The CDR3 extends over 15 amino acids. The V end lost 0 bases, the J end lost 2 bases, and 10 bases lay between the germline ends. CDR3 sequence (DNA): TGCGCCAGCAGCTTGGTTTCAGGACACACAGATACGCAGTATTTT. Translating gives CASSLVSGHTDTQYF.

This clonotype is medium-sized within its sample. The chain uses TRBV7-2 and TRBJ1-1; 8 nucleotides align to TRBD1. The ends lost 2 bases at V and 5 bases at J; junction bases unmatched: 4. CDR1 is SGHTA and CDR2 is FQGNSA in the germline V gene. CDR3 size: 14 residues. The CDR3 DNA follows: TGTGCCAGCAGCTTACAGGGGGCCAGGACTGAAGCTTTCTTT. This translates into CASSLQGARTEAFF.

This clonotype was detected many times. The chain carries TRBV5-1 and TRBJ2-7; 10 nucleotides line up with TRBD2. The CDR3 has 14 amino acids. The junction had 8 bases not matched to a gene; V was cut back by 4 bases and J by 7 bases. CDR1 and CDR2 from the germline V gene are SGHRS and YFSETQ. The CDR3 here is CASSSLAGEGEQYF. The CDR3 region has the DNA TGCGCCAGCAGCAGCCTAGCGGGAGAGGGTGAGCAGTACTTC. The entire variable domain, with the rest obtained from reference TRBV5-1 and TRBJ2-7, is as follows: KAGVTQTPRYLIKTRGQQVTLSCSPISGHRSVSWYQQTPGQGLQFLFEYFSETQRNKGNFPGRFSGRQFSNSRSEMNVSTLELGDSALYLCASSSLAGEGEQYFGPGTRLTVT.

This clonotype showed up many times. The chain uses TRBV20-1 and TRBJ2-7; TRBD1 matches at 7 bases. CDR3 size: 20 residues. Germline trimming cut 2 bases from V and 0 bases from J; bases unmatched to any gene: 22. Germline V lookup: CDR1 DFQATT, CDR2 SNEGSKA (reference sequence). The CDR3: CSARRLTGVETPGISYEQYF. The CDR3 coding sequence is TGCAGTGCTAGACGATTAACAGGGGTGGAAACCCCCGGAATCTCCTACGAGCAGTACTTC.

This clonotype has at least ten counts. The chain links TRBV4-3 to TRBJ2-7; 13 nucleotides agree with TRBD2. The CDR3 sequence is 16 residues long. Germline CDR1 and CDR2: LGHNA and YSLEER. The trim removed 0 bases at V and 3 bases at J, leaving 2 bases unmatched. The CDR3 protein is CASSQDGTSGNYEQYF. The CDR3 region has the DNA TGCGCCAGCAGCCAAGATGGGACTAGCGGGAACTACGAGCAGTACTTC.

Ten or more counts support this clonotype. This chain joins TRBV2 and TRBJ1-2, with D possibly TRBD1 on 5 matching bases. V dropped 6 bases and J dropped 2 bases, with 10 bases sitting between them. Germline loops: CDR1 SNHLY, CDR2 FYNNEI. There are 13 residues in the CDR3. This CDR3 is CASSVTENYGYTF. For the CDR3, the DNA is TGTGCCAGCAGCGTGACAGAGAACTATGGCTACACCTTC. The complete variable domain, with remaining parts taken from reference TRBV2 and TRBJ1-2, reads EPEVTQTPSHQVTQMGQEVILRCVPISNHLYFYWYRQILGQKVEFLVSFYNNEISEKSEIFDDQFSVERPDGSNFTLKIRSTKLEDSAMYFCASSVTENYGYTFGSGTRLTVV.

This clonotype was detected many times. V and J are TRBV12-3 or TRBV12-4 and TRBJ2-2, with 7 positions matching TRBD2. With V trimmed by 5 bases and J by 7 bases, 1 base remained unmatched. The CDR3 sequence is 12 residues long. The CDR3 coding sequence is TGTGCCAGCAGTAGCGGGAACGGGGAGCTGTTTTTT. Its protein product is CASSSGNGELFF.

Ten or more counts support this clonotype. The rearrangement links TRBV2 to TRBJ2-1; 7 bases align to TRBD1. With 5 bases clipped from V and 7 bases from J, the junction kept 5 bases outside the gene matches. Germline CDR1 reads SNHLY; CDR2 reads FYNNEI. CDR3 length equals 13 residues. CDR3 region: CASSRNRGNEQFF. The CDR3 coding sequence is TGTGCCAGCAGTCGGAACAGGGGAAATGAGCAGTTCTTC.

Ten or more counts support this clonotype. The chain combines TRBV10-3 with TRBJ1-5, with D tentatively TRBD1 (5 bases). The CDR3 has 14 residues. From germline, CDR1 is ENHRY and CDR2 SYGVKD. The V and J ends lost 6 bases and 4 bases respectively, with 13 bases between them. The CDR3 loop is CAISPARDNQPQHF. CDR3 sequence (DNA): TGTGCCATCAGCCCGGCCAGGGATAATCAGCCCCAGCATTTT.

This clonotype was observed many times. This chain links TRBV7-6 with TRBJ2-7, with 13 bases lining up with TRBD2. Germline CDR1 is SGHVS and CDR2 is FNYEAQ. The CDR3 consists of 15 residues. V trimming: 5 bases; J trimming: 3 bases; junction bases outside the gene matches: 4. The CDR3 nucleotides are TGTGCCAGCAGCCCACGGACTAGCGGGAGCTACGAGCAGTACTTC. It translates to CASSPRTSGSYEQYF.

This clonotype was detected ten times or more. The chain has TRBV9 and TRBJ2-2; the match to TRBD2 covers 15 bases. With 3 bases clipped from V and 4 bases from J, the junction kept 4 bases outside the gene matches. The CDR3 spans 17 residues. CDR1 and CDR2 (germline): SGDLS, YYNGEE. CDR3 DNA: TGTGCCAGCAGCGCAGGACTAGCGGGAGGGTCCACCGGGGAGCTGTTTTTT. Protein sequence: CASSAGLAGGSTGELFF. The full variable domain, its missing parts supplied by reference TRBV9 and TRBJ2-2, is DSGVTQTPKHLITATGQRVTLRCSPRSGDLSVYWYQQSLDQGLQFLIQYYNGEERAKGNILERFSAQQFPDLHSELNLSSLELGDSALYFCASSAGLAGGSTGELFFGEGSRLTVL.

This clonotype was counted many times. The chain uses TRBV6-6 and TRBJ2-7; TRBD1 aligns across 11 bases. The V gene end was trimmed by 5 bases and the J gene end by 8 bases; junction bases not matched to a gene: 11. Germline values: CDR1 MNHNY, CDR2 SVGAGI (reference sequence). There are 15 residues in the CDR3. The CDR3 sequence: CASSTDRGPLPKQYF. Written as DNA, the CDR3 is TGTGCCAGCAGTACGGACAGGGGGCCTCTCCCAAAGCAGTACTTC.

In its sample, this clonotype was seen many times. J is TRBJ2-1 and V is TRBV6-5, with D tentatively TRBD2 (5 bases). Per the germline V gene, CDR1 is MNHEY and CDR2 is SVGAGI. The CDR3 is made up of 13 amino acids. V lost 7 bases to trimming and J lost 7 bases, with 14 bases between them. CDR3 sequence (DNA): TGTGCCAGCAACACGCGGGTCACAAATGAGCAGTTCTTC. It specifies CASNTRVTNEQFF.

This clonotype was recorded many times. The rearrangement joins TRBV15 to TRBJ2-4; 13 positions match TRBD2. Trimming removed 3 bases from V and 0 bases from J; junction bases left unmatched: 8. Per the germline V gene, CDR1 is LNHNV and CDR2 is YYDKDF (reference sequence). This CDR3 is built from 19 residues. CDR3 bases: TGTGCCACCAGCAGGACAGGACTAGCGGGAGTTCGAGCCAAAAACATTCAGTACTTC. Amino acid sequence: CATSRTGLAGVRAKNIQYF.

This clonotype was detected ten times or more. V is TRBV20-1 and J is TRBJ1-2; possibly TRBD1 for D (5 bases). The germline gives CDR1 DFQATT, CDR2 SNEGSKA (reference sequence). CDR3 length: 16 residues. The V and J ends lost 1 base and 3 bases respectively, with 18 bases between them. The CDR3 loop reads CSARGGDDMGYYGYTF. The CDR3 nucleotides read TGCAGTGCTAGAGGTGGGGACGACATGGGCTACTATGGCTACACCTTC.